These 15 T cell receptor beta chains were all obtained from the same sample, sequenced in a study of T cell changes during pregnancy in multiple sclerosis (dated by TCRdb to the late 2010s). Library preparation was by the immunoSEQ multiplex PCR assay. The table comes from immuneACCESS by way of TCRdb, which keeps in-frame sequences with V and J called. Part of the clones is missing from these tables; in studies checked, under half for an unresolved V gene and the rest for unknown reasons. The sample table shows about 73,000 clones, and roughly 90% are seen once. The top ten hold around 9.5% of the sample. The sample was peripheral blood, taken after pregnancy. All receptors derive from a female donor in good health, enrolled as a control in a pregnancy study.

The V call is TRBV5-1, the J call TRBJ2-7; D gene uncertain. Germline-derived CDR1 and CDR2 are SGHRS and YFSETQ. The CDR3 totals 15 residues. V gave up 4 bases and J gave up 0 bases, with 14 bases separating them. CDR3 nucleotide sequence: TGCGCCAGCAGCACAGCAGACCATGGCTCCTACGAGCAGTACTTC. Translation: CASSTADHGSYEQYF.

This clone was picked up a small number of times. The genes are TRBV2 and TRBJ1-5, with D possibly being TRBD1 (6 bases). The V end lost 7 bases, the J end lost 7 bases, and 14 bases lay between the germline ends. This CDR3 comprises 13 residues. Looked up from germline, CDR1 is SNHLY and CDR2 is FYNNEI. The CDR3 loop reads CASTRAGDQPQHF. Here the CDR3 DNA reads TGTGCCAGCACAAGGGCAGGGGACCAGCCCCAGCATTTT.

The V and J genes are TRBV7-8 and TRBJ1-2, with 10 bases that match TRBD1. This CDR3 region has 16 residues. V shed 7 bases and J 7 bases; nucleotides not matched to a gene: 15. Germline V CDR1 and CDR2: SGHVS, FQNEAQ. The chain's CDR3 is CASTHPGQGKSRGYTF. The DNA for the CDR3 is TGTGCCAGCACCCACCCGGGACAGGGGAAATCGCGTGGCTACACCTTC.

The chain has TRBV7-2 and TRBJ2-5, with TRBD2 matching over 15 bases. Trimming took 5 bases from V and 4 from J; bases not matched to a gene: 11. CDR1 is SGHTA, CDR2 FQGNSA, per germline. The CDR3 spans 18 residues. In DNA form, the CDR3 reads TGTGCCAGCAGCATTAGACGGACTAGCGGGGGGGCCATAGAGACCCAGTACTTC. The encoded protein is CASSIRRTSGGAIETQYF.

The rearrangement links TRBV7-2 to TRBJ1-3, with no clear D. The CDR3 sequence is 15 residues long. Germline values: CDR1 SGHTA, CDR2 FQGNSA. V shed 5 bases and J shed 1 base, with 12 bases lying between them. This CDR3 reads CASSPEGGSGNTIYF. In DNA form, the CDR3 reads TGTGCCAGCAGCCCCGAGGGAGGGTCTGGAAACACCATATATTTT.

The chain carries TRBV10-3 and TRBJ2-7, with a weak D call TRBD2 (5 bases). Germline V gene lookup returns CDR1 ENHRY and CDR2 SYGVKD. This CDR3 contains 15 residues. Trimming stripped 6 bases from V and 0 bases from J, with 15 bases between. CDR3 loop: CAISPTGMPSYEQYF. The DNA for the CDR3 is TGTGCCATCAGCCCCACCGGGATGCCCTCCTACGAGCAGTACTTC.

The chain uses TRBV5-1 and TRBJ1-1; D is perhaps TRBD1 (6 bases). This CDR3 region has 15 residues. In germline, CDR1 is SGHRS, CDR2 YFSETQ. V was trimmed by 0 bases and J by 0 bases, leaving 9 bases between them. CDR3 sequence reads: CASSLEGGVNTEAFF. Here the CDR3 DNA reads TGCGCCAGCAGCTTGGAGGGGGGGGTGAACACTGAAGCTTTCTTT.

The chain couples TRBV29-1 to TRBJ2-5, with D possibly matching TRBD1 (5 bases). Germline CDR1 is SQVTM and CDR2 is ANQGSEA. This CDR3 region has 16 residues. Trimming shortened V by 0 bases and J by 0 bases, and 14 bases separated the two germline ends. The CDR3 protein is CSVEDLVWGNQETQYF. CDR3 nucleotide sequence: TGCAGCGTTGAAGATCTAGTCTGGGGCAACCAAGAGACCCAGTACTTC.

This clone was observed once. J is TRBJ2-7 and V is TRBV27, with D maybe TRBD2 (6 bases). V was cut by 6 bases and J by 5 bases, with 14 bases left in between. The CDR3 runs to 13 residues. The V gene's germline CDR1 is MNHEY and CDR2 SMNVEV (reference sequence). CDR3 loop: CASSPGGIHEQYF. CDR3 bases: TGTGCCAGCAGCCCCGGCGGGATCCACGAGCAGTACTTC.

The DNA for the CDR3 is TGTGCCAGCTTGGGATACCCCAGGGTTATCATGAACACTGAAGCTTTCTTT. It is translated as CASLGYPRVIMNTEAFF. This chain connects TRBV2 to TRBJ1-1, with D possibly matching TRBD1 (5 bases). The CDR3 totals 17 residues. Trimming left V 8 bases short and J 0 bases short, with 22 bases between. CDR1 and CDR2 from the germline V gene are SNHLY and FYNNEI.

This chain links TRBV5-6 with TRBJ2-7, with 8 bases that match TRBD2. J was trimmed by 2 bases and V by 6 bases; bases with no gene match: 4. Per germline, CDR1 SGHDT and CDR2 YYEEEE. The length of the CDR3 is 13 residues. The CDR3 reads CASTIAGTYEQYF. The CDR3 nucleotides are TGTGCCAGCACCATAGCGGGAACCTACGAGCAGTACTTC. The full variable domain, in which reference TRBV5-6 and TRBJ2-7 provide the parts outside the CDR3, is DAGVTQSPTHLIKTRGQQVTLRCSPKSGHDTVSWYQQALGQGPQFIFQYYEEEERQRGNFPDRFSGHQFPNYSSELNVNALLLGDSALYLCASTIAGTYEQYFGPGTRLTVT.

The chain combines TRBV18 with TRBJ1-1; possible D gene TRBD1, 5 bases. The germline V gene has CDR1 KGHSH and CDR2 LQKENI. V lost 2 bases and J lost 4, with 20 bases in between. CDR3 length: 17 residues. Written as DNA, the CDR3 is TGTGCCAGCTCACCAAATATCCTAGGCAGGGATTTCACTGAAGCTTTCTTT. Translation: CASSPNILGRDFTEAFF.

The chain recombines TRBV5-6 with TRBJ2-5; weak D call: TRBD2 (6 bases). CDR1 SGHDT and CDR2 YYEEEE come from the germline V gene. The CDR3 has 16 amino acids. The V and J ends lost 0 bases and 2 bases respectively, with 14 bases between them. CDR3 in amino acids: CASSLGIAEKQETQYF. CDR3 sequence (DNA): TGTGCCAGCAGCTTGGGGATAGCGGAGAAACAAGAGACCCAGTACTTC.

This clone was counted a single time. V is TRBV11-2 and J is TRBJ1-2; D possibly corresponds to TRBD1 (5 bases). V lost 5 bases and J 4 bases, leaving 11 bases between the germline ends. The germline V gene has CDR1 SGHAT and CDR2 FQNNGV. This CDR3 has 13 residues. CDR3 sequence: CASSVGRGYGYTF. The CDR3 coding sequence is TGTGCCAGCAGCGTCGGGAGGGGCTATGGCTACACCTTC.

The chain links TRBV6-4 to TRBJ2-7; 7 bases match TRBD2. This CDR3 is 14 amino acids long. Germline CDR1 and CDR2: MRHNA and SNTAGT. The V gene end was trimmed by 3 bases and the J gene end by 7 bases; junction bases not matched to a gene: 9. CDR3 coding DNA: TGTGCCAGCAGTGAGGCGGGAGCCTTAGGTGAGCAGTACTTC. This translates into CASSEAGALGEQYF.